The 5 T cell receptor beta chains given below trace back to one sample, sequenced in a study of human T cells and chemical hapten exposure. Via MiXCR, TCRdb re-called the RACE reads, giving one row per CDR3 protein. The table records 300,000 to 450,000 distinct CDR3 sequences, around 5% of them present only once. Time point given: patch test 1, 2 weeks after DPC sensitization. The treatment denotes: therapeutic diphenylcyclopropenone sensitization with weekly scalp DPC. Sequencing was performed on whole blood, taken in connection with sensitization to the hapten diphenylcyclopropenone (DPC). The source of these receptors is a woman aged 50 to 60 with alopecia areata. Some clones in this sample may be carry-over from other donors' samples.

About this clonotype itself: At one of its ends the junction is not consistent with the germline gene, which may arise from a read error. The chain joins TRBV27 to TRBJ1-2; tentative D call: TRBD1 (6 bases). From germline, CDR1 is MNHEY and CDR2 SMNVEV (reference sequence). The CDR3 is made up of 15 amino acids. DNA for the CDR3: TGTGCCAGCAGTTTAAAAGGGAGGAAGGGGGATGGCTTCACCTTC. This encodes CASSLKGRKGDGFTF.

This clonotype was seen many times. The chain carries TRBV6-5 and TRBJ2-5; D perhaps matches TRBD2 (5 bases). Germline values: CDR1 MNHEY, CDR2 SVGAGI. This CDR3 is 12 amino acids long. V lost 10 bases to trimming and J lost 3 bases, with 12 bases between them. CDR3 nucleotide sequence: TGTGCCACCTTTGGAGGAAAAGAGACCCAGTACTTC. Its translation: CATFGGKETQYF.

This clonotype was counted ten times or more. The gene calls are TRBV7-2 and TRBJ1-1, with 12 positions matching TRBD1. CDR1 is SGHTA, CDR2 FQGNSA, per germline. CDR3 length equals 15 residues. V lost 3 bases to trimming and J lost 3 bases; unmatched junction nucleotides: 2. CDR3 sequence (DNA): TGTGCCAGCAGCTTGCGGGACAGGGGGCACACTGAAGCTTTCTTT. Amino acid sequence: CASSLRDRGHTEAFF.

The chain combines TRBV10-3 with TRBJ2-7; 7 bases match TRBD2. The CDR3 is made up of 13 amino acids. With 4 bases clipped from V and 6 bases from J, the junction kept 6 bases outside the gene matches. Germline-derived CDR1 and CDR2 are ENHRY and SYGVKD. The CDR3 DNA sequence: TGTGCCATCAGTGGAGCGGGACTGAGCGAGCAGTACTTC. Encoded protein: CAISGAGLSEQYF.

This rearrangement joins TRBV7-2 to TRBJ2-1, with D tentatively TRBD2 (7 bases). The V gene lost 7 bases and the J gene lost 4 bases, with 14 bases spanning the gap. The CDR3 runs to 14 residues. CDR1 is SGHTA, CDR2 FQGNSA, per germline. CDR3 region: CASIPGGLYNEQFF. CDR3 bases: TGTGCCAGCATCCCCGGGGGGCTTTACAATGAGCAGTTCTTC.